This T cell receptor beta chain comes out of a study of Graves' ophthalmopathy and Graves' hyperthyroidism. Study information: Before any treatment, peripheral blood was taken at the initial diagnosis.

This clonotype was counted ten times or more. Germline V lookup: CDR1 MNHNS, CDR2 SASEGT. CDR3 length: 16 residues. The V end was cut by 6 bases, the J end by 3 bases, with 21 bases between. Amplified material comprised TCR beta CDR3 regions derived from RNA transcripts. An opening RT-PCR round employed HTBI primers and preceded a second-round multiplex PCR. TCRdb analysed the multiplex PCR reads with MiXCR anew, one entry per CDR3 protein. The sample lists roughly 610,000 distinct CDR3 sequences; 22% were seen once. Clinicians made diagnoses from clinical symptoms, serum thyroxine, TRAb, thyroid ultrasound and orbital computed tomography.

The receptor's source is a woman between 18 and 30 years old with stable Graves' hyperthyroidism. Some clones in this sample may be carry-over from other donors' samples. The V gene is TRBV6-1, the J gene TRBJ2-7; D could derive from TRBD1 or TRBD2 (5 bases each). Material for sequencing was peripheral blood. The CDR3 coding sequence is TGTGCCAGCAGAAAATACCGGGACGGCGTGTACTACGAGCAGTACTTC. Encoded protein: CASRKYRDGVYYEQYF.